This is a list of T cell receptor beta chains from one sample in a study of shared clonotypes between healthy human individuals. Using immunoSEQ multiplex PCR, the repertoire was profiled, and TCRdb retains in-frame clones only, with some absent. Among 550,000 to 750,000 clones listed, roughly 94% were seen once. The sequenced material came from naive CD8+ T cells sorted from blood. Receptors originate from a man under 40 in good health. Both conserved end residues are part of each CDR3. The D gene is left open where the match is weak. Clone size is not always given. Where it is, it says once, few, many or a class for expanded clones.

d_gene	len	v_gene	j_gene	abundance	CDR3aa	CDR3nt
NA	15	TRBV7-3	TRBJ1-1	NA	CASSLIRKMNTEAFF	TGTGCCAGCAGCTTAATCCGGAAGATGAACACTGAAGCTTTCTTT
NA	18	TRBV11-2	TRBJ2-7	NA	CASSSGGQGTRPQYEQYF	TGTGCCAGCAGCTCAGGGGGGCAGGGGACGAGACCACAATACGAGCAGTACTTC
NA	16	TRBV29-1	TRBJ1-1	NA	CSVEKGWSPRPTEAFF	TGCAGCGTTGAAAAGGGATGGTCCCCGAGGCCCACTGAAGCTTTCTTT
TRBD2	15	TRBV7-8	TRBJ2-7	NA	CASSLREGFSYEQYF	TGTGCCAGCAGCTTGAGGGAGGGATTCTCCTACGAGCAGTACTTC
TRBD1	17	TRBV4-3	TRBJ1-1	NA	CASSQDRLGDSYHEAFF	TGCGCCAGCAGCCAAGATCGTCTGGGGGACAGCTACCATGAAGCTTTCTTT
TRBD2	17	TRBV7-3	TRBJ2-1	few	CASSRVAGGDSYNEQFF	TGTGCCAGCAGCCGCGTAGCGGGGGGGGACTCCTACAATGAGCAGTTCTTC
NA	14	TRBV7-9	TRBJ2-5	NA	CASSLALRGETQYF	TGTGCCAGCAGCTTGGCCCTGCGCGGGGAGACCCAGTACTTC
TRBD1	15	TRBV30	TRBJ2-7	once	CAWPIPGQGIYEQYF	TGTGCCTGGCCTATTCCGGGACAGGGTATTTACGAGCAGTACTTC
NA	12	TRBV27	TRBJ2-1	NA	CASSRGGNEQFF	TGTGCCAGCAGTCGAGGGGGCAATGAGCAGTTCTTC
TRBD1	13	TRBV29-1	TRBJ1-2	NA	CSGRGTGENGYTF	TGCAGCGGCCGTGGAACAGGGGAGAATGGCTACACCTTC
NA	15	TRBV5-4	TRBJ2-7	NA	CASSRWGTPSYEQYF	TGTGCCAGCAGCCGCTGGGGGACACCAAGCTACGAGCAGTACTTC
TRBD2	15	TRBV18	TRBJ2-1	NA	CASSPRAGGLEPQFF	TGTGCCAGCTCACCACGGGCGGGAGGCCTAGAACCACAGTTCTTC
NA	13	TRBV29-1	TRBJ2-5	once	CSVNGDYQETQYF	TGCAGCGTAAACGGGGACTACCAAGAGACCCAGTACTTC
TRBD2	18	TRBV5-4	TRBJ2-1	NA	CASSSIKASGLPLNEQFF	TGTGCCAGCAGCTCCATTAAAGCCTCGGGACTACCCCTGAATGAGCAGTTCTTC
NA	15	TRBV7-8	TRBJ2-7	NA	CASTSGGGDTYEQYF	TGTGCCAGCACCTCCGGGGGAGGCGACACCTACGAGCAGTACTTC
TRBD2	17	TRBV27	TRBJ2-2	NA	CASSSIWTSGRAGELFF	TGTGCCAGCAGTTCGATCTGGACTAGCGGGAGGGCAGGGGAGCTGTTTTTT
NA	13	TRBV11-2	TRBJ2-3	many	CASSSPATDTQYF	TGTGCCAGCAGCTCACCGGCCACAGATACGCAGTATTTT
TRBD2	17	TRBV10-3	TRBJ2-3	NA	CAISESTLAGYTDTQYF	TGTGCCATCAGTGAGTCGACGCTAGCGGGTTACACAGATACGCAGTATTTT
TRBD2	14	TRBV5-6	TRBJ2-4	NA	CASSSGLAVNIQYF	TGTGCCAGCAGCTCAGGACTAGCGGTAAACATTCAGTACTTC
NA	13	TRBV19	TRBJ2-7	NA	CASSPSLNYEQYF	TGTGCCAGTAGCCCCTCCCTCAACTACGAGCAGTACTTC
TRBD2	21	TRBV9	TRBJ2-7	NA	CASSANPGETSGRWSSYEQYF	TGTGCCAGCAGCGCCAACCCCGGGGAGACTAGCGGGAGGTGGAGCTCCTACGAGCAGTACTTC
NA	16	TRBV4-1	TRBJ2-7	once	CASSQDDVWVADEQYF	TGCGCCAGCAGTCAAGACGACGTCTGGGTTGCGGACGAGCAGTACTTC
TRBD2	14	TRBV10-3	TRBJ2-7	NA	CAISDYREGYEQYF	TGTGCCATCAGTGACTACCGGGAGGGGTACGAGCAGTACTTC
TRBD1	16	TRBV30	TRBJ1-1	NA	CAWSENRGRVNTEAFF	TGTGCCTGGAGTGAAAACAGGGGCCGGGTCAACACTGAAGCTTTCTTT